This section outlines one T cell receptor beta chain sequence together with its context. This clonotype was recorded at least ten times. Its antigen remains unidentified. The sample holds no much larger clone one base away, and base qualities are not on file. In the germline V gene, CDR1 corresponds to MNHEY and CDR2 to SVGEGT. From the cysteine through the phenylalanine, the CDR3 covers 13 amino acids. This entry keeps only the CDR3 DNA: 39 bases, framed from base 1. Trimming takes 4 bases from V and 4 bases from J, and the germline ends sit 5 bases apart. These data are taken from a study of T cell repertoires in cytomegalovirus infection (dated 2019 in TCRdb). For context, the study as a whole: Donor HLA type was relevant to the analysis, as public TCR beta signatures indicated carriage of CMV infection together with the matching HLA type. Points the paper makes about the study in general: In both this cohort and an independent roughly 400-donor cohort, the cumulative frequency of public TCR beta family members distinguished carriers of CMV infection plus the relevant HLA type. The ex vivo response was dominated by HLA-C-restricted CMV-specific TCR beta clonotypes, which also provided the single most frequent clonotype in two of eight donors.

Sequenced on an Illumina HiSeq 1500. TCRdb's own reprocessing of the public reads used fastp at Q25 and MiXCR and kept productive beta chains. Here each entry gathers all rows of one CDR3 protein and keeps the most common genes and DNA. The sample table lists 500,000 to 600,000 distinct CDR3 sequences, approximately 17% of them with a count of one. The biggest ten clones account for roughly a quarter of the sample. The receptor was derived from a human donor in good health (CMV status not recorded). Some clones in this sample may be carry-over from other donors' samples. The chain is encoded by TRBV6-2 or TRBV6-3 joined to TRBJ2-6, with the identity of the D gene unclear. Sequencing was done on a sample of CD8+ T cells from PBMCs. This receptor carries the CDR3 CASSSRGANVLTF. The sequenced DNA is TGTGCCAGCAGTTCCCGGGGGGCCAACGTCCTGACTTTC.